This T cell receptor (beta chain) appears in the sequencing data of a study of OX40 agonist ivuxolimab in advanced cancers. Study details: Therapy given before enrollment (anti-PD-1, anti-PD-L1 or anti-CTLA-4) was allowed, and 40% to 50% had some. The study, taken as a whole, reports: In the 0.1-3.0 mg/kg groups, partial responders showed among the lowest expansion.

Profiling relied on immunoSEQ multiplex PCR, and the TCRdb table lists in-frame clones only, not all of them. Of about 84,000 clones listed, 75% to 95% are singletons. This clone appeared once. Its antigen is not known. Systemic immunosuppression or autoimmune disease history was grounds to exclude patients. Looked up from germline, CDR1 is KGHSH and CDR2 is LQKENI. V lost 4 bases and J lost 0, with 6 bases in between. This CDR3 contains 13 residues. The receptor comes from an adult with an advanced solid tumor such as melanoma, head and neck, liver or kidney cancer. The gene calls are TRBV18 and TRBJ1-1, with no clear D. Sequenced material: CD4+ or CD8+ T cells sorted from blood, taken in a trial of the OX40 agonist ivuxolimab. CDR3 DNA sequence: TGTGCCAGCTCACAACCGATGAACACTGAAGCTTTCTTT. Encoded protein: CASSQPMNTEAFF.